Below, 13 T cell receptor beta chains from the same sample are listed, as sequenced in a study of blood T cells in healthy people across ages. PCR was performed a second time for about 7 to 12 cycles using a sample-barcoded 5' primer and a J-beta primer mix. TCRdb reprocessed the 5' RACE reads with MiXCR, giving one entry per CDR3 protein. The table includes more than 1,000,000 distinct CDR3 sequences, around 25% detected once. The same specimen was also included in a second study, on T cells of mothers and their children.

The sample was blood. These receptors all stem from a girl aged 2-10 years in good health.

This clonotype was found many times. V usage is TRBV29-1 and J usage is TRBJ1-6, with D perhaps matching TRBD1 (5 bases). In germline, CDR1 is SQVTM, CDR2 ANQGSEA. Trimming took 5 bases from V and 5 from J, leaving 13 bases between them. This CDR3 is built from 14 residues. Here the CDR3 DNA reads TGCAGCGTTTCCCGGGACTCGAATAATTCACCCCTCCACTTT. Translated: CSVSRDSNNSPLHF. The complete variable domain, with remaining parts taken from reference TRBV29-1 and TRBJ1-6, reads SAVISQKPSRDICQRGTSLTIQCQVDSQVTMMFWYRQQPGQSLTLIATANQGSEATYESGFVIDKFPISRPNLTFSTLTVSNMSPEDSSIYLCSVSRDSNNSPLHFGNGTRLTVT.

In its sample, this clonotype was seen many times. This chain joins TRBV7-8 and TRBJ2-7; D unresolved. Trimming cost V 1 base and J 6 bases, with 7 bases left between them. The CDR3 length is 12 residues. From germline, CDR1 is SGHVS and CDR2 FQNEAQ. The CDR3, as DNA: TGTGCCAGCAGCTTAGAGGTACTCGAGCAGTACTTC. Amino acid sequence: CASSLEVLEQYF.

This clonotype turned up a few times. The V call is TRBV20-1, the J call TRBJ1-2, with D uncertain. The CDR3 runs to 14 residues. Germline lookup yields CDR1 DFQATT and CDR2 SNEGSKA (reference sequence). The V end lost 2 bases, the J end lost 1 base, and 11 bases lay between the germline ends. For the CDR3, the DNA is TGCAGTGCTAGATATCTTGGCGGTAACTATGGCTACACCTTC. This codes for CSARYLGGNYGYTF.

This clonotype was detected only a few times. V gene TRBV7-2 combines with J gene TRBJ2-1; D is possibly TRBD1 (5 bases). V was clipped by 6 bases and J by 0 bases, with 12 bases between them. CDR1 SGHTA and CDR2 FQGNSA come from the germline V gene. The CDR3 is made up of 15 amino acids. The CDR3 DNA reads TGTGCCAGCAGGGAGTACGACAGCTCCTACAATGAGCAGTTCTTC. Protein: CASREYDSSYNEQFF.

This clonotype occurred a few times. The chain has TRBV6-2 or TRBV6-3 and TRBJ2-5; tentatively, D is TRBD2 (7 bases). TRBJ2-7 matches the DNA end more closely, so the J call is doubtful. The CDR3 has 13 amino acids. Germline V gives CDR1 MNHEY, CDR2 SVGEGT. The CDR3 protein is CASGRGGTYEQYF. The CDR3 coding sequence is TGTGCCAGCGGTCGCGGGGGCACCTACGAGCAGTACTTC.

The chain recombines TRBV5-1 with TRBJ2-1; 7 bases match TRBD2. The end of the DNA fits TRBJ2-7 better, so the J call may be wrong. Germline lookup yields CDR1 SGHRS and CDR2 YFSETQ. The CDR3 contains 15 residues. The CDR3 reads CASSFEGGSVGEQYF. In DNA form, the CDR3 reads TGCGCCAGCAGCTTCGAGGGAGGGAGCGTAGGTGAGCAGTACTTC.

This clonotype was seen a few times. The chain employs TRBV5-1 and TRBJ2-6, with D possibly TRBD2 on 6 matching bases. The V and J ends lost 7 bases and 0 bases respectively, with 14 bases between them. CDR3 size: 16 residues. CDR1 is SGHRS and CDR2 is YFSETQ in the germline V gene. CDR3 in amino acids: CASEPTSSSGANVLTF. DNA for the CDR3: TGCGCCAGCGAGCCGACTAGTTCCTCTGGGGCCAACGTCCTGACTTTC. The complete variable domain, with remaining parts taken from reference TRBV5-1 and TRBJ2-6, reads KAGVTQTPRYLIKTRGQQVTLSCSPISGHRSVSWYQQTPGQGLQFLFEYFSETQRNKGNFPGRFSGRQFSNSRSEMNVSTLELGDSALYLCASEPTSSSGANVLTFGAGSRLTVL.

In this sample, this clonotype turned up many times. This rearrangement joins TRBV24-1 to TRBJ2-5; the match to TRBD1 covers 9 bases. The germline gives CDR1 KGHDR, CDR2 SFDVKD. There are 15 residues in the CDR3. With V trimmed by 8 bases and J by 1 base, 7 bases remained unmatched. CDR3 sequence: CATTLGQGSQETQYF. The CDR3 DNA follows: TGTGCCACCACTCTGGGACAGGGTAGCCAAGAGACCCAGTACTTC.

This clonotype was counted a few times. One end of the junction does not line up with germline, which may come from a read error. V and J are TRBV28 and TRBJ1-5; D unclear. The germline V gene encodes CDR1 MDHEN and CDR2 SYDVKM. This CDR3 comprises 17 residues. CDR3 sequence: CANSLIDAAAVGQPQHF. Here the CDR3 DNA reads TGTGCCAACAGTTTAATTGACGCGGCGGCCGTGGGGCAGCCCCAGCATTTT.

A single count supports this clonotype. J is TRBJ2-7 and V is TRBV7-9; D may be TRBD1 (8 bases). The CDR3 is 16 amino acids. Per the germline V gene, CDR1 is SEHNR and CDR2 is FQNEAQ (reference sequence). Trimming cost V 2 bases and J 3 bases, with 17 bases left between them. The CDR3 loop is CASSLSETGDYYEQYF. The CDR3 DNA sequence: TGTGCCAGCAGCTTATCGGAGACAGGGGACTACTACGAGCAGTACTTC.

The chain has TRBV4-2 and TRBJ1-1; D unresolved. With 1 base removed from V and 1 base from J, the gap between germline ends came to 7 bases. The CDR3 extends over 14 amino acids. Per germline, CDR1 LGHNA and CDR2 YNFKEQ. This CDR3 is CASSQGTENTEAFF. Written as DNA, the CDR3 is TGTGCCAGCAGCCAAGGGACCGAGAACACTGAAGCTTTCTTT.

A few counts support this clonotype. V gene TRBV28 combines with J gene TRBJ2-1, with 9 nucleotides matching TRBD1. The CDR3 consists of 14 residues. Germline lookup yields CDR1 MDHEN and CDR2 SYDVKM. V trimming: 7 bases; J trimming: 10 bases; junction bases outside the gene matches: 11. The CDR3 nucleotides are TGTGCCAGCAACTCTCCGGGACAGGGCCACGAGCAGTTCTTC. Translated, it gives CASNSPGQGHEQFF.

This clonotype has a handful of counts. V is TRBV15 and J is TRBJ2-5, with D unresolved. The CDR3 sequence is 16 residues long. The V end was cut by 3 bases, the J end by 1 base, with 15 bases between. Germline CDR1 reads LNHNV; CDR2 reads YYDKDF (reference sequence). The CDR3 DNA reads as TGTGCCACCAGCAGCGGTGTAACAAGAGCCCAAGAGACCCAGTACTTC. Its protein is CATSSGVTRAQETQYF. Full variable domain (missing parts from reference TRBV15 and TRBJ2-5): DAMVIQNPRYQVTQFGKPVTLSCSQTLNHNVMYWYQQKSSQAPKLLFHYYDKDFNNEADTPDNFQSRRPNTSFCFLDIRSPGLGDTAMYLCATSSGVTRAQETQYFGPGTRLLVL.